The T cell receptor (beta chain) under discussion was sequenced for a study of blood T cell repertoires in COVID-19. Study context: Acute and convalescent COVID-19 specimens originated in the United States, Italy and Spain.

Assay: immunoSEQ multiplex PCR; the TCRdb copy retains only in-frame clones and omits some. The sample consists of more than 85,000 clones, roughly 92% of them appearing once. Germline values: CDR1 SEHNR, CDR2 FQNEAQ (reference sequence). CDR3 length: 14 residues. The V end was cut by 2 bases, the J end by 1 base, with 8 bases between. This sequence was found in a man between 65 and 85 years old with acute or convalescent COVID-19. Sequencing was carried out using peripheral blood. The J gene is TRBJ1-1, the V gene TRBV7-9; D may be TRBD1 (5 bases). CDR3 in amino acids: CASSLNQGNTEAFF. Here the CDR3 DNA reads TGTGCCAGCAGCTTAAATCAGGGGAACACTGAAGCTTTCTTT.